This is a list of T cell receptor beta chains from one sample in a study of Siglec-9 on CD8 T cells in melanoma. Profiling relied on immunoSEQ multiplex PCR, and the TCRdb table lists in-frame clones only, not all of them. The repertoire holds about 36,000 clones, 80% to 85% seen once, with approximately 1.7% in the top ten. The material sequenced was Siglec-9- CD8+ T cells sorted from blood. The source of these receptors is a human donor in good health. The conserved cysteine and the conserved F or W are not part of the CDR3 here. Each record gives: V gene, J gene, CDR3 protein.

TRBV11-2	TRBJ2-7	ASSSWPRGRSYEQY
TRBV19	TRBJ2-2	ASSIGGGGTGELF
TRBV4-1	TRBJ2-7	ASSQDAGQGYEQY
TRBV5-6	TRBJ1-2	ASSSVGANLYGYT
TRBV29-1	TRBJ2-1	SVEVRTSSSYNEQF
TRBV9	TRBJ2-3	ASSVPLGGGATDTQY
TRBV14	TRBJ2-5	ASSQVRGPQETQY
TRBV7-9	TRBJ2-7	ASSLTVGQNSHEQY
TRBV29-1	TRBJ2-2	SVRQPNTGELF
TRBV28	TRBJ1-1	ASSSSSDRAPEAF
TRBV29-1	TRBJ2-5	SVRDSHQETQY
TRBV27	TRBJ1-1	ASSPTGTTEAF
TRBV11-2	TRBJ2-5	ASSLGQGQETQY
TRBV6-5	TRBJ2-7	ASSYSGRAYEQY
TRBV4-1	TRBJ2-2	ASSQDPGLDLTTGELF
TRBV6-1	TRBJ2-1	ASSESGREDPNEQF
TRBV5-6	TRBJ2-2	ASSFLPRTGELF
TRBV2	TRBJ1-1	ASSEVGVEAF
TRBV7-9	TRBJ2-7	ASSLQRSGLDEQY
TRBV5-5	TRBJ2-3	ASSSGLAGSTDTQY
TRBV28	TRBJ1-3	ASSFTGGPSGNTIY
TRBV29-1	TRBJ2-1	SVTSYNEQF
TRBV5-1	TRBJ1-2	ASSSPGTGDGYGYT
TRBV7-2	TRBJ2-7	ASSSTVSYEQY
TRBV4-2	TRBJ1-1	ASSQVLGMGTEAF
TRBV5-6	TRBJ2-1	ASSLVRQGDNEQF
TRBV28	TRBJ2-5	ASSFEIAGGGTQY
TRBV7-9	TRBJ2-1	ASSLASTGAYNEQF
TRBV4-1	TRBJ2-1	ASSQAGAEPYNEQF
TRBV7-8	TRBJ2-1	ASSWGLADSYNEQF
TRBV25-1	TRBJ2-7	ASGVAYEQY
TRBV6-1	TRBJ2-1	ASRQDRLYNEQF
TRBV19	TRBJ1-1	ASSLQGAGTEAF
TRBV6-5	TRBJ1-1	ASSYPRDRGNEAF
TRBV7-9	TRBJ2-7	ASSHSYEQY